Listed below are T cell receptor beta chains from one sample, sequenced in a study of T cells in Graves' hyperthyroidism and ophthalmopathy. TCRdb called the multiplex PCR reads again in MiXCR, with one record for every CDR3 protein. Of around 450,000 distinct CDR3 sequences listed, 15% to 19% are singletons. The sequencing input was blood. The origin of the receptors is a woman between 18 and 30 years old with Graves' hyperthyroidism. CDR3s include the opening cysteine and the closing phenylalanine or tryptophan. The D gene is left open where the match is weak. Clone sizes are given selectively: once, few, many, or a class where the clone is expanded.

TRBV3-1	many	TRBJ2-7	.	TGTGCCAGCAGCCAAGGTTTGGGGGTCCAAGGAGGCGAGCAGTACTTC	CASSQGLGVQGGEQYF
TRBV6-1	many	TRBJ1-2	.	TGTGCCAGCACCGTGCATCCAAACAACTATGGCTACACCTTC	CASTVHPNNYGYTF
TRBV7-6	many	TRBJ2-5	.	TGTGCCAGCAGACTTGCGTCAGGGCAAGAGACCCAGTACTTC	CASRLASGQETQYF
TRBV5-1	many	TRBJ2-1	TRBD2	TGCGCCAGCGGGAGGGACCCGTCTAGAGAGCAGTTCTTC	CASGRDPSREQFF
TRBV5-6	many	TRBJ2-1	.	TGTGCCAGCAGCCGTGAGGCAGTAACCTACAATGAGCAGTTCTTC	CASSREAVTYNEQFF
TRBV20-1	.	TRBJ1-5	TRBD1	TGCAGTGCTAGAGATCAGGAAAGGGGGCACAATCAGCCCCAGCATTTT	CSARDQERGHNQPQHF
TRBV2	many	TRBJ1-3	.	TGTGCCAGCGGGGACGAACTCTCTGGAAACACCATATATTTT	CASGDELSGNTIYF
TRBV19	few	TRBJ1-2	TRBD1	TGTGCCAGTAGGCCCGAAGGGACAGGGATTGATGGCTACACCTTC	CASRPEGTGIDGYTF
TRBV3-1	many	TRBJ2-7	.	TGTGCCAGCAGCTTCTTCTACGAGCAGTACTTC	CASSFFYEQYF
TRBV12-3/TRBV12-4	.	TRBJ2-5	TRBD2	TGTGCCAGCAGTGGGCTAGCGGGAGGGCCCCGAGAGACCCAGTACTTC	CASSGLAGGPRETQYF
TRBV6-1	many	TRBJ2-2	.	TGTGCCAGCAGTGCAACAGGGTACACCGGGGAGCTGTTTTTT	CASSATGYTGELFF
TRBV29-1	many	TRBJ1-2	.	TGCAGCATCTACAGGGTTTCCTATGGCTACACCTTC	CSIYRVSYGYTF
TRBV11-2	many	TRBJ1-1	TRBD1	TGTGCCAGCAGCCTGACAGGGTTGGAGAACACTGAAGCTTTCTTT	CASSLTGLENTEAFF
TRBV5-1	many	TRBJ2-1	.	TGCGCCAGCAGCTTGGCGACAGGTATGAATGAGCAGTTCTTC	CASSLATGMNEQFF
TRBV6-1	many	TRBJ2-5	.	TGTGCCAGCAGTCAACATCTACAAGAGACCCAGTACTTC	CASSQHLQETQYF
TRBV5-1	few	TRBJ2-1	TRBD2	TGCGCCAGCAGCTTGGCGGGGACTAGCGGGAGCCCCTACAATGAGCAGTTCTTC	CASSLAGTSGSPYNEQFF
TRBV2	.	TRBJ2-5	TRBD1	TGTGCCAGCAGTCCGGACAGGGAGAAAGAGACCCAGTACTTC	CASSPDREKETQYF
TRBV7-9	many	TRBJ2-3	.	TGTGCCAGCAGCGGTAGACTAGACCATAAAGGGGGTACGCAGTATTTT	CASSGRLDHKGGTQYF
TRBV3-1	many	TRBJ2-3	TRBD2	TGTGCCAGCAGCCAAGCCCTGACTAGCGGGAGTACAGATACGCAGTATTTT	CASSQALTSGSTDTQYF
TRBV20-1	.	TRBJ2-7	.	TGCAGTGCTAGAGATCTCAGGCGGATCTCCTACGAGCAGTACTTC	CSARDLRRISYEQYF
TRBV6-1	.	TRBJ2-3	TRBD2	TGTGCCGCATGCTCCGGGACTAGGAAAGATACGCAGTATTTT	CAACSGTRKDTQYF
TRBV7-6	few	TRBJ1-5	.	TGTGCCAGCAGCCGTGGACCTGGTGTCCTTCAGCCCCAGCATTTT	CASSRGPGVLQPQHF
TRBV2	.	TRBJ1-3	.	TGTGCCAGCAGTGCGGTGACTTTACTCTCTGGAAACACCATATATTTT	CASSAVTLLSGNTIYF
TRBV7-2	.	TRBJ2-1	.	TGTGCCAGCAGCTCACAGGGTCGGAGTGAGCAGTTCTTC	CASSSQGRSEQFF